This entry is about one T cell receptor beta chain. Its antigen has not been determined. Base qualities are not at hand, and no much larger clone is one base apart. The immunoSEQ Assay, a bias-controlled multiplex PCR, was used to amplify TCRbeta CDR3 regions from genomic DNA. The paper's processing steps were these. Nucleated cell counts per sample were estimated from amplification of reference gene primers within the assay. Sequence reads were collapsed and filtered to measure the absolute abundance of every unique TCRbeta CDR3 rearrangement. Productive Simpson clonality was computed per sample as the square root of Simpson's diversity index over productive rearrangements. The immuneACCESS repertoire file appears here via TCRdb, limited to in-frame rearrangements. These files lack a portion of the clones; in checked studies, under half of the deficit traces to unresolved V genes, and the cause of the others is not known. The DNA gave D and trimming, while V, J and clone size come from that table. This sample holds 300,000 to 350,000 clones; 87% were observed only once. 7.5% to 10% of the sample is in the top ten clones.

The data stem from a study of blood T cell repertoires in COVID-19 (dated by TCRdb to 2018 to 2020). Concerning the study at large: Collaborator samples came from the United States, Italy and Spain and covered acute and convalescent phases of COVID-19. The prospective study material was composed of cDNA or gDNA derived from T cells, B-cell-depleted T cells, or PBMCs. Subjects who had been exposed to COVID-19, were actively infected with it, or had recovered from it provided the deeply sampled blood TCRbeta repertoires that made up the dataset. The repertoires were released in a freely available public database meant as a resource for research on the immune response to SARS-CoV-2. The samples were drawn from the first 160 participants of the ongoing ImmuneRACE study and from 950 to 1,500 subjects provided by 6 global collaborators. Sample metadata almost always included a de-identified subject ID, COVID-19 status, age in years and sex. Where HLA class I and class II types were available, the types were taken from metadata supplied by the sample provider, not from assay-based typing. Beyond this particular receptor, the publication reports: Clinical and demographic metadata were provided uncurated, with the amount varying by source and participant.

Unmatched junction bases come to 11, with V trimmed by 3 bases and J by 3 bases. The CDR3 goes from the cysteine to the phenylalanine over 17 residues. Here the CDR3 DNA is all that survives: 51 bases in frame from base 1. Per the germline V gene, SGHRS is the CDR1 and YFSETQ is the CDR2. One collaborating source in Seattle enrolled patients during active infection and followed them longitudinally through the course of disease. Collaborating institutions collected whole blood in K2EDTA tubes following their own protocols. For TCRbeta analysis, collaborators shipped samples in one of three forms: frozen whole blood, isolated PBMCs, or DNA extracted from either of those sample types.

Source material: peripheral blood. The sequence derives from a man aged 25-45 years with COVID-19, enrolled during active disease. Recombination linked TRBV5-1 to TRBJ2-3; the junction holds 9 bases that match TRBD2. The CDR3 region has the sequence CASSSSPGGGATDTQYF. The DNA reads TGCGCCAGCAGCTCGAGCCCTGGCGGGGGGGCGACAGATACGCAGTATTTT.